These 14 T cell receptor gamma chains were sequenced from one sample in a study of Vδ1+ human thymocytes. The template was reverse-transcribed extracted RNA. CDR3 amplicons came from multiplex PCR with pooled V-gene forward and constant-region reverse primers. TCRdb fed the multiplex PCR reads into CATT to redo clone calling. Of 9,000 or so gamma-chain clones in the sample, 50% to 65% were seen once. Antigens for these TCRs are unknown. Study results and caveats: Thymic TRG and TRD repertoires appeared highly polyclonal, with Gaussian CDR3 length distributions.

The specimen sequenced was Vdelta1+ gamma-delta thymocytes from the thymus. Subset denoted: FACS-sorted CD3+ TCRalphabeta- TCRVdelta1+ TCRVdelta2- thymocytes. These receptors all stem from a girl under three years old who had congenital heart surgery.

The V call is TRGV5, the J call TRGJ1 or TRGJ2. The J gene is absent in TCRdb and was assigned here via DNA matching to germline. The V gene end was trimmed by 3 bases and the J gene end by 6 bases; junction bases not matched to a gene: 8. Germline values: CDR1 VINAFY, CDR2 YDVSNSKD. CDR3 length: 13 residues. The chain's CDR3 is CATWDGGCYKKLF. The CDR3 nucleotides are TGTGCCACCTGGGACGGGGGTTGTTATAAGAAACTCTTT.

The rearrangement uses TRGV5 and TRGJ1 or TRGJ2. In the absence of a J gene in TCRdb, the DNA was matched to germline to assign it here. The CDR3 is 13 amino acids. V shed 4 bases, J shed 4 bases, and the junction held 7 bases outside the gene matches. Per germline, CDR1 VINAFY and CDR2 YDVSNSKD. The CDR3 DNA reads as TGTGCCACCTGGGATCCCTACTATTATAAGAAACTCTTT. Its translation is CATWDPYYYKKLF.

This clone was detected only once. The same CDR3 is also encoded by other DNA sequences in this sample. This chain connects TRGV2 to TRGJP2. Here the J gene came from matching the DNA to germline, since TCRdb omits it. The V gene's germline CDR1 is EGSNGY and CDR2 YDSYNSKV. J gave up 4 bases and V 0 bases, and 5 bases lay outside the gene matches. This CDR3 contains 15 residues. CDR3 protein: CATWDGPDSDWIKTF. CDR3 nucleotides: TGTGCCACCTGGGACGGGCCGGATAGTGATTGGATCAAGACGTTT.

The V gene is TRGV2; the J gene was not called. Germline CDR1 and CDR2: EGSNGY and YDSYNSKV. The CDR3 sequence is 14 residues long. In DNA form, the CDR3 reads TGTGCCACCTGGGAGTATAGTAGTGATTGGATAAAGACGTTT. Translated: CATWEYSSDWIKTF.

The V and J genes are TRGV9 and TRGJ1 or TRGJ2. The J gene was missing in TCRdb and was found by matching the end of the DNA to germline. Losses at the gene ends were 5 bases for V and 3 bases for J; bases not matched to a gene: 7. Looked up from germline, CDR1 is GITISATS and CDR2 is ISYDGTV (reference sequence). The CDR3 loop spans 13 amino acids. CDR3 region: CALWAVFYYKKLF. The DNA for the CDR3 is TGTGCCTTGTGGGCGGTATTTTATTATAAGAAACTCTTT.

This clone was observed a handful of times. One junction end does not reproduce the germline sequence, and a read error may be involved. This chain connects TRGV8 to TRGJ1 or TRGJ2. From germline, CDR1 is VENAVY and CDR2 YDSYNSRV. The length of the CDR3 is 12 residues. As DNA, the CDR3 is TGCGCCACCTGGGATTATGGGAGTTGGAAACTCTTT. Its protein product is CATWDYGSWKLF.

J gene calling gave no result, while the V gene is TRGV3. The CDR3 has 11 residues. From germline, CDR1 is VTNTFY and CDR2 YDVSTARD (reference sequence). As DNA, the CDR3 is TGTGCCACCTGGGACAGGGGGGATAAACTCTTT. Its protein is CATWDRGDKLF.

V gene TRGV4 combines with J gene TRGJ1 or TRGJ2. The ends lost 5 bases at V and 3 bases at J; junction bases unmatched: 10. Per the germline V gene, CDR1 is EGSTGY and CDR2 is YDSYTSSV. The CDR3 extends over 14 amino acids. The CDR3 here is CATWVAKSYYKKLF. The CDR3 DNA sequence: TGTGCCACCTGGGTTGCGAAGAGTTATTATAAGAAACTCTTT.

The genes are TRGV3 and TRGJP2. TCRdb leaves out the J gene; it was filled in here by matching the DNA to germline. The V gene end was trimmed by 6 bases and the J gene end by 2 bases; junction bases not matched to a gene: 3. This CDR3 region has 13 residues. Germline-derived CDR1 and CDR2 are VTNTFY and YDVSTARD (reference sequence). CDR3 amino acids: CATWLSSDWIKTF. In DNA form, the CDR3 reads TGTGCCACCTGGTTAAGTAGTGATTGGATCAAGACGTTT.

The rearrangement links TRGV3 to TRGJ1 or TRGJ2. No J gene is reported in TCRdb; it was inferred here by comparing the DNA with germline. Germline-derived CDR1 and CDR2 are VTNTFY and YDVSTARD (reference sequence). V was clipped by 0 bases and J by 4 bases; unmatched bases: 9. The CDR3 has 15 residues. CDR3 protein: CATWDRPRVYYKKLF. CDR3 nucleotides: TGTGCCACCTGGGACAGGCCCCGTGTATATTATAAGAAACTCTTT.

This clone occurred a few times. J is TRGJ1 or TRGJ2 and V is TRGV3. The J segment lost 6 bases and the V segment lost 1 base, leaving 12 bases of the junction unmatched. Germline V CDR1 and CDR2: VTNTFY, YDVSTARD (reference sequence). The CDR3 totals 15 residues. DNA of the CDR3: TGTGCCACCTGGGACAGCCCGACGGTAGGTTATAAGAAACTCTTT. It is translated as CATWDSPTVGYKKLF.

The chain employs TRGV8 and TRGJP2. TCRdb supplies no J gene; here it was assigned by aligning the nucleotide sequence to germline. CDR3 length: 15 residues. The J segment lost 2 bases and the V segment lost 3 bases, leaving 6 bases of the junction unmatched. Looked up from germline, CDR1 is VENAVY and CDR2 is YDSYNSRV. The CDR3 region is CATWDQESSDWIKTF. The CDR3 DNA reads TGTGCCACCTGGGATCAGGAAAGTAGTGATTGGATCAAGACGTTT.

This clone was found once. This sequence joins TRGV4 and TRGJ1 or TRGJ2. TCRdb gives no J gene; it was assigned here by matching the DNA to germline. There are 12 residues in the CDR3. Germline V lookup: CDR1 EGSTGY, CDR2 YDSYTSSV. J was trimmed by 2 bases and V by 5 bases; bases with no gene match: 3. Here the CDR3 reads CATWVHYYKKLF. Written as DNA, the CDR3 is TGTGCCACCTGGGTCCATTATTATAAGAAACTCTTT.

The gene calls are TRGV8 and TRGJ1 or TRGJ2. TCRdb carries no J gene annotation; the J gene was assigned here by matching the DNA with germline. This CDR3 is built from 15 residues. Per the germline V gene, CDR1 is VENAVY and CDR2 is YDSYNSRV. Unmatched junction bases numbered 11, after V lost 3 bases and J lost 3 bases. This chain's CDR3 is CATWDGSRVYYKKLF. Written as DNA, the CDR3 is TGTGCCACCTGGGATGGAAGTAGGGTTTATTATAAGAAACTCTTT.